This T cell receptor beta chain was identified during a study of T cell repertoires in ileal Crohn's disease (dated by TCRdb to about 2019). With respect to the entire study: At the time of surgery, roughly 34% of patients were active smokers, and the median duration of disease was 7.9 years. Surgery was performed for a complication in all patients, with stricturing disease in roughly 61% and penetrating disease in approximately 40%. Roughly half of the patients were given postoperative therapy, with 11 receiving thiopurines and some 19 receiving anti-TNF agents. TCR repertoire analysis was performed in some 60 Crohn's disease patients drawn from a prospective multicentre cohort. The study was conducted in parallel with a multicentre cohort built to find predictors of early endoscopic recurrence after ileocolonic resection. A Rutgeerts score higher than i0 was the definition used for endoscopic postoperative recurrence. A total of around 150 mucosal samples from around 50 patients were sequenced, with samples obtained at several locations on the surgical specimen and at postoperative endoscopy.

CDR1 is given as MNHEY and CDR2 as SMNVEV, both from the germline V gene (reference sequence). Trimming removed 5 bases from V and 4 bases from J; the gene matches leave 11 bases unexplained. CDR3 length: 16 amino acids, cysteine to phenylalanine. The read is trimmed to its CDR3 DNA, 48 bases read in frame from base 1. Adults with ileal or ileocolonic Crohn's disease for whom ileocolonic resection was indicated were considered eligible. Whole ileal mucosal biopsies were kept frozen at -80 degrees C prior to DNA extraction. Genomic DNA was isolated from frozen whole biopsies using a TRizol-based method, and the DNA was quantified with a NanoDrop 2000 spectrophotometer. General conclusions and limits of the study: Compared with CD4 T cells, sorted CD8 T cells held more high-frequency clones, which suggests that the mucosal expansions were mostly CD8. Compared with non-smokers, patients who were active smokers at surgery showed a significantly higher proportion of clonal expansions (approximately 28% vs 17%, p=0.02). Only a subgroup of patients, of unstated size, had their mucosal CD4 and CD8 T cells sorted and sequenced. Higher percentages of high-frequency clones at the time of surgery were linked to endoscopic recurrence, and every patient with clonality above 26.8% (18/57) had recurrence.

Of note for this clone: Its antigen is not yet known. One base away there is no much larger clone; base qualities are not given.

Roughly 500 nanograms of biopsy DNA per sample were submitted for commercial TCRB immunosequencing. Adaptive Biotechnology amplified the CDR3 regions from genomic DNA with a two-step multiplex PCR designed to control amplification bias. Primers for every V and J gene segment were used in the first PCR, and barcodes and Illumina adapters were added in the second PCR. CDR3 libraries were sequenced on an Illumina instrument. The paper's data handling went like this. The analysis used both the pipelines supplied by the vendor and custom analysis of the raw data in R/Bioconductor with R version 3.3.0. Clonality, which ranges from 0 to 1, was calculated as the inverse of the normalised Shannon entropy across all productive clones. High-frequency clones were defined as the share of the repertoire taken up by the top 100 clones, keeping only clones that passed a 95% confidence test. Overlap between samples was measured with the Morisita-Horn index, while repertoire diversity was measured with the Simpson index. TCRdb limited this immuneACCESS table to in-frame rearrangements with V and J called. A share of clones is missing; checked studies link under half to unresolved V genes, and the rest is unexplained. The V and J calls and the clone size are those of that table, but D and trimming were determined from the DNA. The table for this sample lists approximately 15,000 clones; around four fifths of them were counted only once. About 6.5% of the sample rests with the top ten.

The sequence derives from an adult with Crohn's disease. Specimen: ileal tissue. In this chain, TRBV27 is recombined with TRBJ1-5, with 7 bases in between that match TRBD1. CDR3 reads: CASSPTGRQFNQPQHF. The DNA sequence is given as TGTGCCAGCAGTCCGACAGGGAGGCAGTTTAATCAGCCCCAGCATTTT.